The rows below give T cell receptor beta chains drawn from one sample of a study of cytomegalovirus exposure and HLA in healthy donors. Generated by immunoSEQ multiplex PCR, the TCRdb table keeps only in-frame clones and is missing some. The sample consists of about 36,000 clones, 45% to 55% of them appearing once. Sequencing was performed on PBMCs. These receptors were obtained from a woman aged 40 to 50 in good health and CMV-seropositive. CDR3s leave out the opening cysteine and the closing phenylalanine or tryptophan.

v_gene | CDR3aa
TRBV7-2 | ASSRDGGNEKLF
TRBV5-5 | ASSLPTGGLYNEQF
TRBV4-2 | ASSHIGGSTDTQY
TRBV5-1 | ASSLATEGDTQY
TRBV6-4 | ASSLNTGSTDTQY
TRBV5-6 | ASSPGGDTQY
TRBV25-1 | ASSEDRGSAKNIQY
TRBV6-4 | ASSANFATNEKLF
TRBV7-9 | ASSQQNKETQY
TRBV18 | ASSPPMGQMNTEAF
TRBV4-1 | ASSRRSGGGSGNTIY
TRBV27 | ASRILAGYYEQY
TRBV5-8 | ASSLGTGSTKAF
TRBV7-9 | ASSLYMNTEAF
TRBV7-6 | ASSSSVSGGPTGETQY
TRBV2 | ASMAGGAGNQPQH